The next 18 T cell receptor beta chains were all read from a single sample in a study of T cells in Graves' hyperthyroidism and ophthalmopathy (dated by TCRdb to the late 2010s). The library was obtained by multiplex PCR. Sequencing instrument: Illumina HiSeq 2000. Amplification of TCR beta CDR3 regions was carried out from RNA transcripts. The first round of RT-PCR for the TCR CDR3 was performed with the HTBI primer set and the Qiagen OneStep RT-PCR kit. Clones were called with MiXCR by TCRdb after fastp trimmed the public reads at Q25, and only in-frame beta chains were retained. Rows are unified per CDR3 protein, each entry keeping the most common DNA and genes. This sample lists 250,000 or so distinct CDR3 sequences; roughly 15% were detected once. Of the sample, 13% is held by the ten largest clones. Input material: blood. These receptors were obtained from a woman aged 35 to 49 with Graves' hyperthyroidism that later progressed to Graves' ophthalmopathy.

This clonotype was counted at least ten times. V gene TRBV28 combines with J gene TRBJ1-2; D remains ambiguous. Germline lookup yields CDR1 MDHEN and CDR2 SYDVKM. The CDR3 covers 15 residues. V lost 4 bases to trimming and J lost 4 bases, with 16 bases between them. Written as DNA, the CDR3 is TGTGCCAGCAGTTCCTGGGCCCAAGGACTCTATGGCTACACCTTC. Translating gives CASSSWAQGLYGYTF.

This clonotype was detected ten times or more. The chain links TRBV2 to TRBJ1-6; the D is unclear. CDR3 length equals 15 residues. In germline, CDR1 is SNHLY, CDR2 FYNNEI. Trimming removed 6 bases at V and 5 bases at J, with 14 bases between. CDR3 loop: CASRTPYLDNSPLHF. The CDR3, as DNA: TGTGCCAGCAGAACACCGTACCTCGATAATTCACCCCTCCACTTT.

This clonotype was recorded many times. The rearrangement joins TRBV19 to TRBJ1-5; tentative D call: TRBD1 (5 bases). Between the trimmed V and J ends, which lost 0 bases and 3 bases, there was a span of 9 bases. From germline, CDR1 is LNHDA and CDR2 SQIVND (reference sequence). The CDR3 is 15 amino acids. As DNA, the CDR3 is TGTGCCAGTAGTATAGATCGGGACCCCAATCAGCCCCAGCATTTT. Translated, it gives CASSIDRDPNQPQHF.

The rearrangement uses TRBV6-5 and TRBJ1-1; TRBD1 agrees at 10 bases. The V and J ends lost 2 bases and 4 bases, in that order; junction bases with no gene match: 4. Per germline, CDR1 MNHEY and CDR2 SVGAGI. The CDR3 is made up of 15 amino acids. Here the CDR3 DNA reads TGTGCCAGCAGTTACCCCCGGACAGGGGGCACTGAAGCTTTCTTT. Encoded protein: CASSYPRTGGTEAFF.

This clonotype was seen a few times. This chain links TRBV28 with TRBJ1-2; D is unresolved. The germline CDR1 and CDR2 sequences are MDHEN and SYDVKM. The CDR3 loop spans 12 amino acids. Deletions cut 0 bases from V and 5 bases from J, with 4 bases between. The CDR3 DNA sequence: TGTGCCAGCAGTTTATGGACATATGGCTACACCTTC. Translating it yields CASSLWTYGYTF.

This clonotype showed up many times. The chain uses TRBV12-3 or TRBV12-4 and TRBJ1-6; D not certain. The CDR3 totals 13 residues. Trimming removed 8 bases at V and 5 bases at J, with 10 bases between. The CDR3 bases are TGTGCCAGCCGCTGGTCCGATAATTCACCCCTCCACTTT. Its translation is CASRWSDNSPLHF.

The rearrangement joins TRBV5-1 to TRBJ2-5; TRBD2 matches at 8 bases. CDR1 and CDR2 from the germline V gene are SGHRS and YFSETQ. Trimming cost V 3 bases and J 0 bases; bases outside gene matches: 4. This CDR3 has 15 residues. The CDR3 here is CASSSLAGNQETQYF. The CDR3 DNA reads TGCGCCAGCAGCTCGTTAGCGGGAAACCAAGAGACCCAGTACTTC.

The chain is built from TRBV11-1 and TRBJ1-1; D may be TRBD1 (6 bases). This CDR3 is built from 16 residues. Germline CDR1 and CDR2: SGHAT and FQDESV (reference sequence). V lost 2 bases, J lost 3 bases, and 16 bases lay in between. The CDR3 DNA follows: TGTGCCAGCAGCTTATCGTTTAACAGGGCGGACACTGAAGCTTTCTTT. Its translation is CASSLSFNRADTEAFF.

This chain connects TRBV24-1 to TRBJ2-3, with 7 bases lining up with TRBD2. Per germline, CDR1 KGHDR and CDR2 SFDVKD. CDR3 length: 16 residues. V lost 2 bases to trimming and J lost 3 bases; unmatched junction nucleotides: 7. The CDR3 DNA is TGTGCCACCAGTGATTATTCAGCGGGAAAAACAGATACGCAGTATTTT. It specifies CATSDYSAGKTDTQYF.

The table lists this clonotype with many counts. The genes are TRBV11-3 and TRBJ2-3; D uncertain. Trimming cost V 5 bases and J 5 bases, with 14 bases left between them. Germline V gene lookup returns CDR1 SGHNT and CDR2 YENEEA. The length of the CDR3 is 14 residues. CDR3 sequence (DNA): TGTGCCAGCAGCCCGAGAGACCCCAAAGATACGCAGTATTTT. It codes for CASSPRDPKDTQYF.

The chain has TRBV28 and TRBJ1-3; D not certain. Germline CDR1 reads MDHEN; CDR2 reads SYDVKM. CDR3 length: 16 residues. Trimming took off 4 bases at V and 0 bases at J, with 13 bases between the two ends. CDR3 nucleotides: TGTGCCAGCAGTTCCAGCCAGTGGGCCTCTGGAAACACCATATATTTT. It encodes CASSSSQWASGNTIYF.

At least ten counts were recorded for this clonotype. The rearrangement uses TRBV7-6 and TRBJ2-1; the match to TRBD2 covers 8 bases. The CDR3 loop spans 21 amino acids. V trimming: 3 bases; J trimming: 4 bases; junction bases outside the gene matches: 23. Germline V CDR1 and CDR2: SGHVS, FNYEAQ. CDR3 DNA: TGTGCCAGCAGCTTCGCCCCAATGCAGAGACTAGCGCCCTGGAGTTACAATGAGCAGTTCTTC. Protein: CASSFAPMQRLAPWSYNEQFF.

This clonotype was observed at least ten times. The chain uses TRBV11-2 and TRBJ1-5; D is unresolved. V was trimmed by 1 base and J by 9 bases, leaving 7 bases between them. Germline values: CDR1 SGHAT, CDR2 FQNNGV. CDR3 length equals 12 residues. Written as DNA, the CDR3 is TGTGCCAGCAGCTTAGGCGTCGGGCCCCAGCATTTT. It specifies CASSLGVGPQHF.

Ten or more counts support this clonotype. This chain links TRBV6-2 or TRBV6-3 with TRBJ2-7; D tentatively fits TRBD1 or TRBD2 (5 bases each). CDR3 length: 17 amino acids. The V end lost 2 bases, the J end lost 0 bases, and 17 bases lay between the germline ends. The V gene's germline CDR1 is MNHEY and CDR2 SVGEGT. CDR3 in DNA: TGTGCCAGCAGTTACGGCGGGCTCCGGGACGCCTCCTACGAGCAGTACTTC. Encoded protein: CASSYGGLRDASYEQYF.

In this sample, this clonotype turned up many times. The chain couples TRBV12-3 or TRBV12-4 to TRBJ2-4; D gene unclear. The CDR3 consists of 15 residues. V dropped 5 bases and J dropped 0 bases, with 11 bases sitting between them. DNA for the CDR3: TGTGCCAGCAGTCCCATGGACCTAGCCAAAAACATTCAGTACTTC. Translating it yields CASSPMDLAKNIQYF.

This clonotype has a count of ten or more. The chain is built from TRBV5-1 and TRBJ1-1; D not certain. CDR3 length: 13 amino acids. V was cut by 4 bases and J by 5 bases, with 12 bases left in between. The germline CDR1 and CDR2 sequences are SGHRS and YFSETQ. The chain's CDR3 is CASSTSTGTEAFF. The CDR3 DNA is TGCGCCAGCAGCACTTCGACGGGGACTGAAGCTTTCTTT. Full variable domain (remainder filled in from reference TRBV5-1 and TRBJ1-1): KAGVTQTPRYLIKTRGQQVTLSCSPISGHRSVSWYQQTPGQGLQFLFEYFSETQRNKGNFPGRFSGRQFSNSRSEMNVSTLELGDSALYLCASSTSTGTEAFFGQGTRLTVV.

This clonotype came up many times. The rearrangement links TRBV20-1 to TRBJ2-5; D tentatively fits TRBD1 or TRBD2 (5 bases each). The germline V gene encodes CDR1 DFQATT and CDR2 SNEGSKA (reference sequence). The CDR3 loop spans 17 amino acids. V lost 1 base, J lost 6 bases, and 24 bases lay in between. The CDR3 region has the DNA TGCAGTGCTAGAGGGGGAAGGAGCGGACAAGGGGCGAAGACCCAGTACTTC. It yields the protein CSARGGRSGQGAKTQYF.

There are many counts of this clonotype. The CDR3 DNA is TGTGCCAGCAGCGCACTGGGGGAATCTGGGGCCAACGTCCTGACTTTC. Translation: CASSALGESGANVLTF. The chain links TRBV13 to TRBJ2-6, with D perhaps being TRBD1 or TRBD2 (5 bases each). V lost 5 bases to trimming and J lost 1 base, with 12 bases between them. There are 16 residues in the CDR3. Germline V gene data show CDR1 as PRHDT and CDR2 as FYEKMQ (reference sequence). The entire variable domain, with the rest obtained from reference TRBV13 and TRBJ2-6, is as follows: AAGVIQSPRHLIKEKRETATLKCYPIPRHDTVYWYQQGPGQDPQFLISFYEKMQSDKGSIPDRFSAQQFSDYHSELNMSSLELGDSALYFCASSALGESGANVLTFGAGSRLTVL.